This T cell receptor beta chain was captured in a study of T-cell reconstitution after alpha-beta-depleted transplantation in children. This sample's TCRbeta library carried unique molecular identifier barcodes. TCRdb redid the calling of the PCR reads with MiXCR, one entry per CDR3 protein. The sample contains 780,000 or so distinct CDR3 sequences, roughly 15% of which appear only once. This clonotype was counted many times. The ends lost 5 bases at V and 1 base at J; junction bases unmatched: 1. CDR3 length equals 14 residues. This receptor was taken from a male patient younger than 18 who had a stem cell transplant for acute lymphoblastic leukemia, so the T cells may come from the graft donor. The specimen was PBMCs, mostly from graft donor cells, collected 360 days after TCRalphabeta/CD19-depleted stem cell transplant. The chain has TRBV12-3 or TRBV12-4 and TRBJ1-2; 10 nucleotides line up with TRBD1. DNA for the CDR3: TGTGCCAGCAGTGGGACAGGGGTTAACTATGGCTACACCTTC. Translating gives CASSGTGVNYGYTF.